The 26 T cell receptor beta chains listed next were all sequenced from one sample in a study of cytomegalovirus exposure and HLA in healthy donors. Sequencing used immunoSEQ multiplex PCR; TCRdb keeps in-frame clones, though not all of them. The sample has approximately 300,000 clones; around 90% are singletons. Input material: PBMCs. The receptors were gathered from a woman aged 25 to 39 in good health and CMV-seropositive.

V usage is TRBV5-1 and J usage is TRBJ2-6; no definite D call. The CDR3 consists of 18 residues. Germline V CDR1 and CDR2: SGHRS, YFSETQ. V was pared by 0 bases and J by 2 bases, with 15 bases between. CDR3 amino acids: CASSLVGILATGANVLTF. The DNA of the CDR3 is TGCGCCAGCAGCTTGGTTGGAATATTAGCTACTGGGGCCAACGTCCTGACTTTC.

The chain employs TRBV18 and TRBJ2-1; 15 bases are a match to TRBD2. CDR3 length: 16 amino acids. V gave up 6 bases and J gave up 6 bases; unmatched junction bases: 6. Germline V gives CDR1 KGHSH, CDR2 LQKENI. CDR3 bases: TGTGCCAGCTCGTCTCCGGGACTAGCGGGAGGCAATGAGCAGTTCTTC. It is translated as CASSSPGLAGGNEQFF.

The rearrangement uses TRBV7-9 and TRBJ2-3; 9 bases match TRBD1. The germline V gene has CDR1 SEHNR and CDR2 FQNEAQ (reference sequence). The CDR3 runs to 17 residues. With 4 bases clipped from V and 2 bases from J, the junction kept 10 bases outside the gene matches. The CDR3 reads CASSSDPGQGYTDTQYF. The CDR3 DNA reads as TGTGCCAGCAGCTCCGATCCGGGACAGGGATACACAGATACGCAGTATTTT.

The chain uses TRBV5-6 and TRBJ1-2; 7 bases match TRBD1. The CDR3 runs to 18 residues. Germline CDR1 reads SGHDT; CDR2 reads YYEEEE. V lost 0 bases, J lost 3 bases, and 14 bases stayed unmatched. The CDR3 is CASSLEGHHTGEDYGYTF. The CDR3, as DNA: TGTGCCAGCAGCTTGGAAGGTCACCATACAGGGGAGGACTATGGCTACACCTTC.

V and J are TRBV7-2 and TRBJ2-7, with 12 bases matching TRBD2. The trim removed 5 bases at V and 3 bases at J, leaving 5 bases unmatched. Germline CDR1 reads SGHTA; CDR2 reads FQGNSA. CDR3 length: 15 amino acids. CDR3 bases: TGTGCCAGCAGCGAACGGACTAGCGGGATCTACGAGCAGTACTTC. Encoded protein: CASSERTSGIYEQYF.

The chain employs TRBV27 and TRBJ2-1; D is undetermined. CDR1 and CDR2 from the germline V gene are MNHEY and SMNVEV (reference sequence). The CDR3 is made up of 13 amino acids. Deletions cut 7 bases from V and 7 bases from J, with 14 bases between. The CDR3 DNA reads TGTGCCAGCACCCATCTGGGGTGGAATGAGCAGTTCTTC. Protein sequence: CASTHLGWNEQFF.

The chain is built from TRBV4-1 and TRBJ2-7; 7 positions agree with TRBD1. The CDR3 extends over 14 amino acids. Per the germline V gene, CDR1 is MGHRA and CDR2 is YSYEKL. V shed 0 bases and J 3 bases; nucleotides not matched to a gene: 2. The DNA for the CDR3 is TGCGCCAGCAGCCAAGAAGGGGGCATCTACGAGCAGTACTTC. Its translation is CASSQEGGIYEQYF.

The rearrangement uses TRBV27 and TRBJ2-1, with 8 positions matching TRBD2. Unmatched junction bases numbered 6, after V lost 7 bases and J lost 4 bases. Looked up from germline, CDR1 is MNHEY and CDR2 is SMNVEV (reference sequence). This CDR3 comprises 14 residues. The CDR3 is CASKGAGGYNEQFF. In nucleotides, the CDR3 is TGTGCCAGCAAAGGGGCGGGAGGTTACAATGAGCAGTTCTTC.

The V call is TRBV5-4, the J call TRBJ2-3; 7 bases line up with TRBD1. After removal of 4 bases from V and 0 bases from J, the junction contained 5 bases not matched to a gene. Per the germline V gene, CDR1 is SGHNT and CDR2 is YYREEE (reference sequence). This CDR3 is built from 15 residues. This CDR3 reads CASSVGQRSTDTQYF. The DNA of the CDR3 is TGTGCCAGCAGCGTGGGACAGAGAAGCACAGATACGCAGTATTTT.

For the CDR3, the DNA is TGTGCCAGCAGTGTGGGCAGAGACGTCTTCGAGCAGTACTTC. This codes for CASSVGRDVFEQYF. The V call is TRBV28, the J call TRBJ2-7; D unresolved. CDR3 size: 14 residues. Germline lookup yields CDR1 MDHEN and CDR2 SYDVKM. Trimming took 5 bases from V and 6 from J, leaving 17 bases between them.

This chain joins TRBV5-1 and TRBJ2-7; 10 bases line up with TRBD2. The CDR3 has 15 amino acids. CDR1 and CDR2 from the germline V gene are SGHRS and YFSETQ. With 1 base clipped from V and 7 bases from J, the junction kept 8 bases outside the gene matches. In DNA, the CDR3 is TGCGCCAGCAGCTTGTTGTCTAGCGGGGGCGGGGAGCAGTACTTC. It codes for CASSLLSSGGGEQYF.

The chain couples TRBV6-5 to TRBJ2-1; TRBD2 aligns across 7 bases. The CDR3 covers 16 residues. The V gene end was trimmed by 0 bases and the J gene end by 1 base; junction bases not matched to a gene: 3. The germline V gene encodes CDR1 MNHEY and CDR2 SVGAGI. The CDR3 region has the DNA TGTGCCAGCAGTTACTCGCCTAGCGGTTCCTACAATGAGCAGTTCTTC. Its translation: CASSYSPSGSYNEQFF.

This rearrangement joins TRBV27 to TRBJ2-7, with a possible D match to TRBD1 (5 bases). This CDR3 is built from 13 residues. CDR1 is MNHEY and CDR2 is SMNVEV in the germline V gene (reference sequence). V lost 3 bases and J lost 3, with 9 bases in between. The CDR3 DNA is TGTGCCAGCAGTTTTCAGGGCAGCTACGAGCAGTACTTC. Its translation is CASSFQGSYEQYF.

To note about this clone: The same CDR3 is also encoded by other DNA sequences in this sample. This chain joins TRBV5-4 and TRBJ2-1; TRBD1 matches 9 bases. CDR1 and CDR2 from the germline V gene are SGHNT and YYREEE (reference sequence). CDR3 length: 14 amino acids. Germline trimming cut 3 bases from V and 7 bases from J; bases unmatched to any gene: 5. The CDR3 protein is CASSSGTGRNEQFF. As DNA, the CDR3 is TGTGCCAGCAGCTCCGGGACAGGGAGGAATGAGCAGTTCTTC.

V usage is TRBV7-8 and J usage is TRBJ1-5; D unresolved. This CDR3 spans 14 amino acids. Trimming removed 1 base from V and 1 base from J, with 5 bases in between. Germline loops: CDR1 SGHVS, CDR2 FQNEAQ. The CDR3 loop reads CASSLVASNQPQHF. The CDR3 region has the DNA TGTGCCAGCAGCTTAGTGGCCAGCAATCAGCCCCAGCATTTT.

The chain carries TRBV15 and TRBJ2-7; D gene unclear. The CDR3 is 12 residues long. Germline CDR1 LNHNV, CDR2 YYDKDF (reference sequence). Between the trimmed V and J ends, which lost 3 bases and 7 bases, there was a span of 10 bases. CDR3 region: CATSSTSNEQYF. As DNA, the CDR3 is TGTGCCACCAGCAGTACGTCTAATGAGCAGTACTTC.

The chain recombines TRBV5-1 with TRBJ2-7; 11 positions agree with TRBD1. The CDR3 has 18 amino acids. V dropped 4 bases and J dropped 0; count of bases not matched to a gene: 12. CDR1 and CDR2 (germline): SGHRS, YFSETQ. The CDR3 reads CASSQGQGGPPYSYEQYF. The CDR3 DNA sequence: TGCGCCAGCAGCCAGGGACAGGGGGGCCCCCCGTACTCCTACGAGCAGTACTTC.

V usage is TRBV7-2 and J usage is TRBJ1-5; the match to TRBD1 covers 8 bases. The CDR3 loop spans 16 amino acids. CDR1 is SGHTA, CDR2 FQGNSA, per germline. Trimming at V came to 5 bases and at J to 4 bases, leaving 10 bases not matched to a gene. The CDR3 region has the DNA TGTGCCAGCAGCACAAAGACAGGGGCTGGTAATCAGCCCCAGCATTTT. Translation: CASSTKTGAGNQPQHF.

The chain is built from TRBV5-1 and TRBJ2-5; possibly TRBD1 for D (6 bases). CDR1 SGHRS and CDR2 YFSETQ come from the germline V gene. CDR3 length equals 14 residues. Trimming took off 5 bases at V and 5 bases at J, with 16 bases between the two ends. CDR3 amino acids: CASSPYPGAETQYF. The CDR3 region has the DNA TGCGCCAGCAGTCCTTACCCAGGGGCGGAGACCCAGTACTTC.

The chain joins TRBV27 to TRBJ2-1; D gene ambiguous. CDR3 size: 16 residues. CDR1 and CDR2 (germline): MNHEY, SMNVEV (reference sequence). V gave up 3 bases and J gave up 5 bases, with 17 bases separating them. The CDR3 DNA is TGTGCCAGCAGTTTCGCCCCTTACAGAATCAACAATGAGCAGTTCTTC. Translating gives CASSFAPYRINNEQFF.

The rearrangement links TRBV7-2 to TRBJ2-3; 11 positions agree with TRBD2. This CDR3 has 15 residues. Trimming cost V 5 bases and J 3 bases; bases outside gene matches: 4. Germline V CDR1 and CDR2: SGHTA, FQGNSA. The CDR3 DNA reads TGTGCCAGCAGCATGACTAGCGGGAAGACAGATACGCAGTATTTT. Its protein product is CASSMTSGKTDTQYF.

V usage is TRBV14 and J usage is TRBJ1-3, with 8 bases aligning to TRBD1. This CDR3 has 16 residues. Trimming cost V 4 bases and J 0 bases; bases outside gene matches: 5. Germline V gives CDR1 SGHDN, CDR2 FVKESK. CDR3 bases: TGTGCCAGCAGCCCCAACAGGGGGAACTCTGGAAACACCATATATTTT. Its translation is CASSPNRGNSGNTIYF.

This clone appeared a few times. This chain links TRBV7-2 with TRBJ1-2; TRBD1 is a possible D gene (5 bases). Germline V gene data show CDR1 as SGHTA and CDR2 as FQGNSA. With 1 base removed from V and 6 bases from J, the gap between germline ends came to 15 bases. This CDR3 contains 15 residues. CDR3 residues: CASSLVLGPGDGYTF. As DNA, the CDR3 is TGTGCCAGCAGCTTAGTTCTGGGCCCGGGGGATGGCTACACCTTC. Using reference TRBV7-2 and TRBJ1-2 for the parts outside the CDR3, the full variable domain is GAGVSQSPSNKVTEKGKDVELRCDPISGHTALYWYRQSLGQGLEFLIYFQGNSAPDKSGLPSDRFSAERTGGSVSTLTIQRTQQEDSAVYLCASSLVLGPGDGYTFGSGTRLTVV.

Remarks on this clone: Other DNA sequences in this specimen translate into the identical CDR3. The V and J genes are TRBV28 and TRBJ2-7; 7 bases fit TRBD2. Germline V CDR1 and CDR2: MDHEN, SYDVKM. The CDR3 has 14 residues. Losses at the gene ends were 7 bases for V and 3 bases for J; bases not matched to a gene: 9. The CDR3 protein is CASTPGLADYEQYF. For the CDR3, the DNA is TGTGCCAGCACCCCGGGGCTAGCGGACTACGAGCAGTACTTC. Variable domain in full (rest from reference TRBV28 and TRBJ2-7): DVKVTQSSRYLVKRTGEKVFLECVQDMDHENMFWYRQDPGLGLRLIYFSYDVKMKEKGDIPEGYSVSREKKERFSLILESASTNQTSMYLCASTPGLADYEQYFGPGTRLTVT.

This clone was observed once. For the CDR3, the DNA is TGTGCCAGCTATAGGGACAGGGCTGGGGCCAACGTCCTGACTTTC. Amino acids: CASYRDRAGANVLTF. V and J are TRBV28 and TRBJ2-6; 9 positions match TRBD1. Germline trimming cut 8 bases from V and 2 bases from J; bases unmatched to any gene: 4. The germline V gene has CDR1 MDHEN and CDR2 SYDVKM. This CDR3 has 15 residues.

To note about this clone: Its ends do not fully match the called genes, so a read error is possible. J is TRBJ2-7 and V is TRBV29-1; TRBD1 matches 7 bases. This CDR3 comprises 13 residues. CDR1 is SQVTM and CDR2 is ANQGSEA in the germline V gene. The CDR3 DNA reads TGCAGCGCTGAAGACAGGGAAGGCTACGAGCAGTACTTC. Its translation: CSAEDREGYEQYF.